The present entry profiles one TCR beta chain with its context. What it binds is not known. These data belong to a study of graft-versus-host responses after intestinal transplantation. Overall study context: Isolated intestinal, liver-intestinal, or multivisceral transplants were what recipients had. Study findings and constraints: Among recipient marrow samples, GvH clones were found; some appeared first in ileum or blood.

Germline V gives CDR1 KGHSH, CDR2 LQKENI. Trimming left V 0 bases short and J 8 bases short, with 13 bases between. This CDR3 has 15 residues. Data came from immunoSEQ multiplex PCR; TCRdb stores just in-frame clones and leaves some out. The sample contains around 99,000 clones, approximately 94% of which appear only once. The receptor's source is a human donor who received an intestinal transplant. Here the sequenced sample was unstimulated CD8+ T cells sorted from spleen or lymph node cells, taken before intestinal transplant. V usage is TRBV18 and J usage is TRBJ1-4; D perhaps matches TRBD1 (5 bases). DNA for the CDR3: TGTGCCAGCTCACCACCAGGATCGGCAGGGGAAAAACTGTTTTTT. It is translated as CASSPPGSAGEKLFF.